Listed below are T cell receptor beta chains from one sample, sequenced in a study of vaccination and CD4 T cells after COVID-19. TCRdb processed the PCR reads anew with MiXCR; each CDR3 protein has one entry. The sample has approximately 20,000 distinct CDR3 sequences; approximately 59% are singletons. The material was CD4+ T cells from blood, obtained before SARS-CoV-2 vaccination. The receptors come from a human donor who had recovered from COVID-19. The CDR3 runs from the conserved cysteine through the conserved F or W. The order of the fields is D gene, J gene, V gene, clone size, CDR3 protein, CDR3 DNA. A D gene is named only where the DNA matches it firmly. Some rows have no size entry. The others give once, few or many, or a class for an expanded clone.

TRBD2 TRBJ2-5 TRBV20-1 - CSAMRDSGTRETQYF TGCAGTGCTATGAGGGATAGCGGGACGAGAGAGACCCAGTACTTC
TRBD1 TRBJ2-7 TRBV6-1 - CASRLTGTDSYEQYF TGTGCCAGCAGGTTAACCGGGACAGACTCCTACGAGCAGTACTTC
TRBD2 TRBJ2-7 TRBV5-4 - CASSLSSGSYEQYF TGTGCCAGCAGCCTTTCTAGCGGGAGCTACGAGCAGTACTTC
- TRBJ2-1 TRBV18 - CASSPIQSKVLSLFF TGTGCCAGCTCACCAATACAATCAAAGGTTTTGAGTCTGTTCTTC
- TRBJ1-6 TRBV20-1 few CSASESVEVYNSPLHF TGCAGTGCTTCCGAGTCCGTGGAAGTTTATAATTCACCCCTCCACTTT
- TRBJ2-7 TRBV6-1 - CASTGAGDRHYYEQYF TGTGCCAGCACGGGGGCTGGGGATCGACACTACTACGAGCAGTACTTC
TRBD1 TRBJ2-1 TRBV5-1 - CASRQPGQGDNEQFF TGCGCCAGCAGACAACCGGGACAGGGAGACAATGAGCAGTTCTTC
TRBD2 TRBJ2-7 TRBV20-1 few CSPKPLPPSGSSYEQYF TGCAGTCCCAAGCCTTTACCTCCTAGCGGGAGCTCCTACGAGCAGTACTTC
- TRBJ2-5 TRBV20-1 few CSAPGAGVGETQYF TGCAGTGCCCCAGGGGCGGGGGTCGGGGAGACCCAGTACTTC
TRBD2 TRBJ2-2 TRBV7-7 once CASSQGTSGSTGELFF TGTGCCAGCAGCCAAGGGACTAGCGGGAGCACCGGGGAGCTGTTTTTT
- TRBJ1-2 TRBV6-5 few CASSYAGTEYGYTF TGTGCCAGCAGTTACGCCGGGACCGAGTATGGCTACACCTTC
TRBD2 TRBJ2-3 TRBV7-2 - CASRLLAGGPDTQYF TGTGCCAGCAGACTACTAGCGGGAGGGCCAGATACGCAGTATTTT
- TRBJ2-6 TRBV6-1 - CASSERSAARRTGANVLTF TGTGCCAGCAGTGAAAGGTCGGCAGCTCGGAGGACTGGGGCCAACGTCCTGACTTTC
TRBD1 TRBJ2-7 TRBV19 - CASRGQGAGEQYF TGTGCCAGTAGGGGACAGGGGGCCGGCGAGCAGTACTTC
TRBD1 TRBJ1-1 TRBV7-8 - CASSSLPGQGVIMNTEAFF TGTGCCAGCAGCTCATTACCGGGACAGGGTGTGATAATGAACACTGAAGCTTTCTTT
TRBD2 TRBJ2-7 TRBV19 once CASSMAGEAYDEQYF TGTGCCAGTAGTATGGCGGGAGAGGCTTATGACGAGCAGTACTTC
- TRBJ1-6 TRBV7-9 - CASSSQQGGNSPLHF TGTGCCAGCAGCTCACAACAGGGAGGTAATTCACCCCTCCACTTT
TRBD1 TRBJ1-5 TRBV19 - CASTRQGNQPQHF TGTGCCAGTACCAGACAGGGAAATCAGCCCCAGCATTTT
- TRBJ1-1 TRBV10-2 - CASNRVGMNTEAFF TGCGCCAGCAATCGAGTCGGAATGAACACTGAAGCTTTCTTT
- TRBJ1-5 TRBV6-2/TRBV6-3 few CASRTSGQPQHF TGTGCCAGCAGAACCTCGGGTCAGCCCCAGCATTTT
TRBD2 TRBJ2-2 TRBV20-1 - CSAWAGGSHTGELFF TGCAGTGCCTGGGCCGGCGGGAGCCACACCGGGGAGCTGTTTTTT
- TRBJ1-6 TRBV19 - CASRDQSSYNSPLHF TGTGCCAGTAGGGACCAGAGCTCCTATAATTCACCCCTCCACTTT